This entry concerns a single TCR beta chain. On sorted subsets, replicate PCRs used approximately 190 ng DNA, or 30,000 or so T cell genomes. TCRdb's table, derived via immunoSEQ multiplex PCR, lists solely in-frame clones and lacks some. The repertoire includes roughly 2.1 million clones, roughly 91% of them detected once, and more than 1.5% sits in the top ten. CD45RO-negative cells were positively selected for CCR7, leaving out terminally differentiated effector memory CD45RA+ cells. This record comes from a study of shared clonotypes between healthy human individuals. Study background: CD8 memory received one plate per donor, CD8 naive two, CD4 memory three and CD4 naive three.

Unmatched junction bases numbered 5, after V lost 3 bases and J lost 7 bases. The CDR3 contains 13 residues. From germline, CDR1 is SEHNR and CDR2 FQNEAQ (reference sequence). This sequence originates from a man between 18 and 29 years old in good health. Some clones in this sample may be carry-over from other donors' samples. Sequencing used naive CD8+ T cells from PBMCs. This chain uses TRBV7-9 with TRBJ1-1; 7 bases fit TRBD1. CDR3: CASSFGGGDEAFF. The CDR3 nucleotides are TGTGCCAGCAGCTTTGGAGGGGGCGATGAAGCTTTCTTT.